This is a list of T cell receptor beta chains from one sample in a study of blood T cell repertoires in COVID-19. The table came from immunoSEQ multiplex PCR; TCRdb's copy has only in-frame clones and leaves some out. The sample yields over 100,000 clones, roughly 79% seen once. The specimen sequenced was peripheral blood. These receptors were obtained from a human donor in a cohort sampled during active COVID-19. Each CDR3 is given without its conserved first and last residue. Fields, in order: J gene, D gene, V gene, clone size, CDR3 protein. The D gene is left open where the match is weak. The size of a clone is reported for some rows only, either as once, few or many, or as a class for expanded clones.

J gene: TRBJ2-7
D gene: TRBD2
V gene: TRBV19
clone size: medium-sized
CDR3 protein: ASSPGGRRGNYEQY

J gene: TRBJ2-1
D gene: NA
V gene: TRBV18
clone size: NA
CDR3 protein: ASSPFSGLHDNEQF

J gene: TRBJ2-4
D gene: TRBD2
V gene: TRBV27
clone size: NA
CDR3 protein: ASSFLSGVAKNIQY

J gene: TRBJ2-1
D gene: NA
V gene: TRBV7-9
clone size: NA
CDR3 protein: ASSLGQGFREQF

J gene: TRBJ1-1
D gene: TRBD1
V gene: TRBV14
clone size: NA
CDR3 protein: ASSLNDRVTEAF

J gene: TRBJ2-5
D gene: NA
V gene: TRBV25-1
clone size: NA
CDR3 protein: ASGGAGDQETQY

J gene: TRBJ1-1
D gene: NA
V gene: TRBV3-1/TRBV3-2
clone size: NA
CDR3 protein: ASSYYEAF

J gene: TRBJ2-7
D gene: TRBD2
V gene: TRBV11-2
clone size: NA
CDR3 protein: ASSLDGGSHEQY

J gene: TRBJ2-1
D gene: TRBD2
V gene: TRBV2
clone size: once
CDR3 protein: ASSETAFWAGAYNEQF

J gene: TRBJ1-3
D gene: NA
V gene: TRBV5-4
clone size: NA
CDR3 protein: ASSPGSTGNTIY

J gene: TRBJ2-1
D gene: TRBD2
V gene: TRBV12-3/TRBV12-4
clone size: NA
CDR3 protein: ASSRDYTNEQF

J gene: TRBJ2-6
D gene: NA
V gene: TRBV2
clone size: NA
CDR3 protein: ASRPYVGANVLT

J gene: TRBJ1-5
D gene: NA
V gene: TRBV28
clone size: NA
CDR3 protein: ASKWPGNQPQH

J gene: TRBJ1-1
D gene: NA
V gene: TRBV2
clone size: NA
CDR3 protein: ASRLQSNTEAF

J gene: TRBJ2-5
D gene: NA
V gene: TRBV6-1
clone size: NA
CDR3 protein: ASSEAGAGLQETQY

J gene: TRBJ1-5
D gene: NA
V gene: TRBV27
clone size: NA
CDR3 protein: ASSFSGPHQPQH

J gene: TRBJ1-5
D gene: TRBD1
V gene: TRBV4-1
clone size: NA
CDR3 protein: ASSQGDRTNQPQH

J gene: TRBJ1-5
D gene: NA
V gene: TRBV9
clone size: NA
CDR3 protein: ASSVDGGPQPQH

J gene: TRBJ2-7
D gene: TRBD1
V gene: TRBV24-1
clone size: NA
CDR3 protein: ATSEPGQVEEQY

J gene: TRBJ2-7
D gene: TRBD2
V gene: TRBV7-8
clone size: NA
CDR3 protein: ASSRDSGAFSYEQY

J gene: TRBJ2-7
D gene: NA
V gene: TRBV27
clone size: NA
CDR3 protein: ASSLVASETKIYEQY

J gene: TRBJ2-1
D gene: NA
V gene: TRBV7-2
clone size: NA
CDR3 protein: ASSRGGVERNEQF

J gene: TRBJ2-2
D gene: TRBD1
V gene: TRBV24-1
clone size: few
CDR3 protein: ATSDGGRGSFSGELF

J gene: TRBJ1-1
D gene: TRBD1
V gene: TRBV18
clone size: few
CDR3 protein: ASSMTGYTEAF

J gene: TRBJ1-5
D gene: NA
V gene: TRBV19
clone size: NA
CDR3 protein: ASTLRRASQPQH

J gene: TRBJ1-4
D gene: NA
V gene: TRBV5-8
clone size: NA
CDR3 protein: ASSLDWGRKNEKLF

J gene: TRBJ2-7
D gene: NA
V gene: TRBV7-2
clone size: NA
CDR3 protein: ASSLGDYEQY

J gene: TRBJ2-2
D gene: NA
V gene: TRBV7-2
clone size: few
CDR3 protein: ASSLGTAETGELF

J gene: TRBJ2-2
D gene: TRBD2
V gene: TRBV4-2
clone size: once
CDR3 protein: ASSQRLAGPTGELF

J gene: TRBJ1-1
D gene: TRBD1
V gene: TRBV18
clone size: NA
CDR3 protein: ASSPLPGTGRGNTEAF

J gene: TRBJ2-5
D gene: TRBD2
V gene: TRBV24-1
clone size: NA
CDR3 protein: ATSDLASGKETQY

J gene: TRBJ2-3
D gene: NA
V gene: TRBV27
clone size: NA
CDR3 protein: ASKRGTGRDTQY

J gene: TRBJ2-1
D gene: TRBD1
V gene: TRBV19
clone size: NA
CDR3 protein: ASSIGQGASNEQF

J gene: TRBJ1-2
D gene: TRBD1
V gene: TRBV6-5
clone size: NA
CDR3 protein: ASTEHQDRGSGYT

J gene: TRBJ2-5
D gene: NA
V gene: TRBV9
clone size: NA
CDR3 protein: ASSTRVALGETQY

J gene: TRBJ2-3
D gene: NA
V gene: TRBV5-6
clone size: NA
CDR3 protein: ASSLTGSTDTQY

J gene: TRBJ1-1
D gene: NA
V gene: TRBV6-6
clone size: once
CDR3 protein: ASSYGETEAF

J gene: TRBJ1-2
D gene: NA
V gene: TRBV24-1
clone size: NA
CDR3 protein: ATSDFSGGNYGYT

J gene: TRBJ2-1
D gene: TRBD1
V gene: TRBV19
clone size: NA
CDR3 protein: ASIAGTGGFNEQF

J gene: TRBJ2-7
D gene: NA
V gene: TRBV6-9
clone size: once
CDR3 protein: ASSCIEPKRYEQY

J gene: TRBJ2-7
D gene: TRBD1
V gene: TRBV7-9
clone size: NA
CDR3 protein: ASSADRESYEQY

J gene: TRBJ2-2
D gene: NA
V gene: TRBV19
clone size: NA
CDR3 protein: ASSIGGGTNTGELF

J gene: TRBJ1-3
D gene: TRBD1
V gene: TRBV14
clone size: NA
CDR3 protein: ASSLPTGGGSGNTIY

J gene: TRBJ2-1
D gene: NA
V gene: TRBV11-3
clone size: NA
CDR3 protein: ASSLVPGEQF

J gene: TRBJ2-7
D gene: NA
V gene: TRBV24-1
clone size: NA
CDR3 protein: ATSTAGTQGGEQY

J gene: TRBJ1-5
D gene: TRBD1
V gene: TRBV7-9
clone size: few
CDR3 protein: ASGSSLTGDIEPQH

J gene: TRBJ1-2
D gene: TRBD1
V gene: TRBV6-1
clone size: NA
CDR3 protein: ASSDALGQGAYGYT

J gene: TRBJ2-3
D gene: TRBD2
V gene: TRBV5-4
clone size: NA
CDR3 protein: ASSHRRGGPTTDTQY

J gene: TRBJ1-2
D gene: NA
V gene: TRBV5-6
clone size: NA
CDR3 protein: ASSPLPDSDYGYT

J gene: TRBJ1-5
D gene: TRBD1
V gene: TRBV7-9
clone size: few
CDR3 protein: ASSPGTGGNQPQH

J gene: TRBJ2-3
D gene: TRBD2
V gene: TRBV5-1
clone size: NA
CDR3 protein: ASSHGLVGNTDTQY

J gene: TRBJ1-1
D gene: NA
V gene: TRBV27
clone size: NA
CDR3 protein: ASSYHPTTENTEAF

J gene: TRBJ2-7
D gene: NA
V gene: TRBV10-3
clone size: NA
CDR3 protein: AIRGTGQGSYEQY

J gene: TRBJ1-2
D gene: NA
V gene: TRBV28
clone size: NA
CDR3 protein: ASNYAGFRGYT

J gene: TRBJ1-1
D gene: NA
V gene: TRBV11-2
clone size: once
CDR3 protein: ASSLAIIASNTEAF